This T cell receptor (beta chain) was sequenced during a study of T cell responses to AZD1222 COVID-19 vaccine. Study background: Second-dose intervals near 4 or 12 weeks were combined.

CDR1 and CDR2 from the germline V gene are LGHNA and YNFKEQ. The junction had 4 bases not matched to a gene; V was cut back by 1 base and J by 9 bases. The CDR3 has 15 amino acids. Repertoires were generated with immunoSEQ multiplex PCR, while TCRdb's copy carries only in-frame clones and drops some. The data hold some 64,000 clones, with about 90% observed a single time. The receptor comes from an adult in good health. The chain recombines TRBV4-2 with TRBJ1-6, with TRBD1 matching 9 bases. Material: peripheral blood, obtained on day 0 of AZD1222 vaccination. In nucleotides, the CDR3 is TGTGCCAGCAGCCAAGTAACAGGGGGCGGTTCACCCCTCCACTTT. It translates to CASSQVTGGGSPLHF.